Described below is a single T cell receptor (beta chain) sequence and its context. Antigen unknown. The junction departs from germline at one end; a sequencing error may be responsible. The data stem from a study of OX40 agonist ivuxolimab in advanced cancers. The overall study: All patients had ivuxolimab intravenously every 2 weeks at 0.01 to 10 mg/kg. Age averaged about 60 years (range about 20 to 79), and 82.7% were male.

Sequencing used immunoSEQ multiplex PCR; TCRdb keeps in-frame clones, though not all of them. Counted here are about 69,000 clones, over 60% occurring once; the ten biggest clones make up under 2.5%. The CDR3 runs 16 residues. Germline CDR1 and CDR2: SSHAT and FNYEAQ (reference sequence). Findings of the study overall: Averaged across samples, CD8+ T cells carried more expanded clones than CD4+ did.

V and J are TRBV7-7 and TRBJ2-2, with 11 nucleotides matching TRBD2. This sequence was found in an adult with an advanced solid tumor such as melanoma, head and neck, liver or kidney cancer. The specimen was CD4+ or CD8+ T cells sorted from blood, collected in a trial of the OX40 agonist ivuxolimab. The CDR3 sequence: CASSLLAGGNTGELFF. CDR3 bases: TGTGCTAGCAGCTTGCTAGCGGGGGGGAACACCGGGGAGCTGTTTTTT.